The T cell receptor (beta chain) under discussion was sequenced for a study of cytomegalovirus exposure and HLA in healthy donors. The germline CDR1 and CDR2 sequences are MDHEN and SYDVKM. This CDR3 comprises 15 residues. The V gene end was trimmed by 4 bases and the J gene end by 4 bases; junction bases not matched to a gene: 6. On this clone: Antigen specificity is unknown.

PCR used 60 Vbeta primers and 13 Jbeta primers. Using immunoSEQ multiplex PCR, the repertoire was profiled, and TCRdb retains in-frame clones only, with some absent. The table shows over 150,000 clones, with approximately 82% occurring only once. Points from the study as a whole: Cytomegalovirus association was listed for about 180 TCR beta chains.

The sample was PBMCs. The clonotype originates from a male donor in good health and CMV-seropositive. The chain is built from TRBV28 and TRBJ1-2; 10 bases match TRBD1. CDR3 nucleotide sequence: TGTGCCAGCAGTTCAGGACAGGGGGTTGGCTATGGCTACACCTTC. Amino acid sequence: CASSSGQGVGYGYTF.